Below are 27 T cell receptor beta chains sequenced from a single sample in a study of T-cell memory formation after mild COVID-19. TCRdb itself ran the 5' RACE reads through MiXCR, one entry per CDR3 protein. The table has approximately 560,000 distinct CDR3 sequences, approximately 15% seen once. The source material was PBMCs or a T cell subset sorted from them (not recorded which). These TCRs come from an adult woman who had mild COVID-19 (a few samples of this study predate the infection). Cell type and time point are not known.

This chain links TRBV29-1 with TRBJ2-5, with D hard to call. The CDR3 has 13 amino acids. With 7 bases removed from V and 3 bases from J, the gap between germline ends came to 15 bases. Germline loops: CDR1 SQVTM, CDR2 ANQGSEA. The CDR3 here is CSGSIGSKETQYF. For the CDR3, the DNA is TGCAGCGGATCAATTGGGTCTAAAGAGACCCAGTACTTC.

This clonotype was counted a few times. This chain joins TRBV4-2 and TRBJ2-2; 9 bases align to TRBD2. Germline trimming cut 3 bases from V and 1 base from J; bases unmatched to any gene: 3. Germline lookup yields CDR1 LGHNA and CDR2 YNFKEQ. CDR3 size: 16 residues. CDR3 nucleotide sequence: TGTGCCAGCAGCCAGAGACTAGCGGTGAACACCGGGGAGCTGTTTTTT. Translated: CASSQRLAVNTGELFF.

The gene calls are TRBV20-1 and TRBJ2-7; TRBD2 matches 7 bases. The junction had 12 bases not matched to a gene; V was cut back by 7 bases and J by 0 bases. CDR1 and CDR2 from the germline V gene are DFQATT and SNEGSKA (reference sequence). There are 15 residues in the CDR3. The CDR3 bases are TGCAGTGTCAGCCCTGGCGGGAGTCACTCCTACGAGCAGTACTTC. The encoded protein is CSVSPGGSHSYEQYF.

The CDR3 bases are TGCGCCAGCAGCCAAGGAACTAGCGGTACCACAGATACGCAGTATTTT. Translating gives CASSQGTSGTTDTQYF. The chain couples TRBV4-3 to TRBJ2-3, with 8 bases that match TRBD2. The CDR3 is 16 amino acids. Germline V gene lookup returns CDR1 LGHNA and CDR2 YSLEER. After removal of 1 base from V and 2 bases from J, the junction contained 5 bases not matched to a gene.

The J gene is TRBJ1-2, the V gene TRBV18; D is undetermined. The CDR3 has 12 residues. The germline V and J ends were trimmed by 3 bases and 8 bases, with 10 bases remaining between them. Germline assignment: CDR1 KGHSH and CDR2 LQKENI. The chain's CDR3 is CASSPDQRGYTF. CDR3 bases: TGTGCCAGCTCACCTGACCAAAGGGGCTACACCTTC.

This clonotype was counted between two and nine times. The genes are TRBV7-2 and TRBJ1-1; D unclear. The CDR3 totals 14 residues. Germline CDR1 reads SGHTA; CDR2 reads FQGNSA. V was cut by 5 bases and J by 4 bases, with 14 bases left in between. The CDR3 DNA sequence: TGTGCCAGCAGCATCGGATCCCTGGGCACTGAAGCTTTCTTT. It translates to CASSIGSLGTEAFF.

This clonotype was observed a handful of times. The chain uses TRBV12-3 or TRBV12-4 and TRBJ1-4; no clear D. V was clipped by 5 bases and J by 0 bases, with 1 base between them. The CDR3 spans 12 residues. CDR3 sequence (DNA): TGTGCCAGCAGTACAACTAATGAAAAACTGTTTTTT. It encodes CASSTTNEKLFF.

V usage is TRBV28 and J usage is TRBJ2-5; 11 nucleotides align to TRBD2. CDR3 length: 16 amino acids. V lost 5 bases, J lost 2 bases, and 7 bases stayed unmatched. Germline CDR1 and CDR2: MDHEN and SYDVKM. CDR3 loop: CASSLRTSGRQETQYF. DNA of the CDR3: TGTGCCAGCAGTCTCCGGACTAGCGGGCGGCAAGAGACCCAGTACTTC.

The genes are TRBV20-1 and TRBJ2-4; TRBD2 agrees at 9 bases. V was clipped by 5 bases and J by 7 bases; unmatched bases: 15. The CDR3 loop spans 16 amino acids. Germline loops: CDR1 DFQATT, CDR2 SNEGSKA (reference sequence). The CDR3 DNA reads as TGCAGTGCTCCCCCACCCGAGCGGGGGGCAGGGAACATTCAGTACTTC. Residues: CSAPPPERGAGNIQYF.

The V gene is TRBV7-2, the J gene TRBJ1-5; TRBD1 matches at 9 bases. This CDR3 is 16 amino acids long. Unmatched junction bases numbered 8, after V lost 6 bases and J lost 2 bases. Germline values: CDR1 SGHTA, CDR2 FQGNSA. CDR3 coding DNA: TGTGCCAGCAGTGATACCGGGACAGGGCGCAATCAGCCCCAGCATTTT. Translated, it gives CASSDTGTGRNQPQHF.

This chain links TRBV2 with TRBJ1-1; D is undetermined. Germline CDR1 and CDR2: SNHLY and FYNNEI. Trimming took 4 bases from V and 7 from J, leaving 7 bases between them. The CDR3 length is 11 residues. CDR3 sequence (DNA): TGTGCCAGCAGTGGTGGGAATGAAGCTTTCTTT. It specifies CASSGGNEAFF.

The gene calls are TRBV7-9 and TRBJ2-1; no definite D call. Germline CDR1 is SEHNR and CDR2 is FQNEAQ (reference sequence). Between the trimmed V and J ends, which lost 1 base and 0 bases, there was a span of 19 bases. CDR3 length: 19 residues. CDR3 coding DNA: TGTGCCAGCAGCTTAGGTTTGCTAGGCGCTTTGAGCTCCTACAATGAGCAGTTCTTC. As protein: CASSLGLLGALSSYNEQFF.

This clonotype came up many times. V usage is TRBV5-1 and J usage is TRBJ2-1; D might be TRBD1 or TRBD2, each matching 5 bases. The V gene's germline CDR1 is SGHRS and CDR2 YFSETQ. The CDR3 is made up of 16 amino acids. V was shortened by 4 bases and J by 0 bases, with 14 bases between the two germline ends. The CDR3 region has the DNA TGCGCCAGCAGCCCCCTCAAGGGGAGCTCCTACAATGAGCAGTTCTTC. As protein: CASSPLKGSSYNEQFF.

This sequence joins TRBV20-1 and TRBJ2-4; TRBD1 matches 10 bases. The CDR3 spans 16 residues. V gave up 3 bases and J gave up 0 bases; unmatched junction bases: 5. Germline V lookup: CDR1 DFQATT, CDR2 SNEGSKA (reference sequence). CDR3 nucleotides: TGCAGTGCTAGTGGGGACAGGGGAATAGCCAAAAACATTCAGTACTTC. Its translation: CSASGDRGIAKNIQYF.

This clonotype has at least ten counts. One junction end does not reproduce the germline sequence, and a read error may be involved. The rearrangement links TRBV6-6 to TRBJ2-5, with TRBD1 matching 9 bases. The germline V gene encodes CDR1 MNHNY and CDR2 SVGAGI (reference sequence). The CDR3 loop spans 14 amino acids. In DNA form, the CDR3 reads TGCGCCAGCAGCTACAACAGGGGGCAGGAGACCCAGTACTTC. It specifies CASSYNRGQETQYF.

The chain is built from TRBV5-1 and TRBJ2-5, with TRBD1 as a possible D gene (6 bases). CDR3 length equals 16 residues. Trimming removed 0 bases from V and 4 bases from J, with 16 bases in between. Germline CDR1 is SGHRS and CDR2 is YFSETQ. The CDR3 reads CASSLAPQGSGETQYF. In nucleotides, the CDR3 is TGCGCCAGCAGCTTGGCCCCACAGGGCAGTGGAGAGACCCAGTACTTC.

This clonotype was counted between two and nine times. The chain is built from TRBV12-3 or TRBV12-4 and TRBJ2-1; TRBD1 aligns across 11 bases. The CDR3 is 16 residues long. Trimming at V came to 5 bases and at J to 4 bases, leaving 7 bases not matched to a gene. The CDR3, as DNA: TGTGCCAGCAGTCCAGGGACAGGGGGAAGGTACAATGAGCAGTTCTTC. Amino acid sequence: CASSPGTGGRYNEQFF.

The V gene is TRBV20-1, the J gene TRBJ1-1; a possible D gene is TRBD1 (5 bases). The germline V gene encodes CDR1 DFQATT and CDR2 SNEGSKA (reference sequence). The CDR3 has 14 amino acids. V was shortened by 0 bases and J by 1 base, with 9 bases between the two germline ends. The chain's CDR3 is CSARDGGWNTEAFF. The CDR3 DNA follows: TGCAGTGCTAGAGATGGGGGGTGGAACACTGAAGCTTTCTTT.

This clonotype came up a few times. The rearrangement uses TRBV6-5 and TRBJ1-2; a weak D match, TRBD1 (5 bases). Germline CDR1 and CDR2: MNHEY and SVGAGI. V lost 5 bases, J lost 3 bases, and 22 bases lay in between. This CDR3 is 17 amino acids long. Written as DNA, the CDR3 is TGTGCCAGCAGTCGCAGGGTCGGGGTGCCAAGTGACTATGGCTACACCTTC. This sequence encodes CASSRRVGVPSDYGYTF.

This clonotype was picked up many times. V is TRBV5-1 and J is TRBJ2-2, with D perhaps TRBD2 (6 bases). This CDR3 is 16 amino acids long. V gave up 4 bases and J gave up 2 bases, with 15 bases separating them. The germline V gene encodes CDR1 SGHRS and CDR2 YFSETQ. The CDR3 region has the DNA TGCGCCAGCAGCCTGAGACCGGGACTTAACACCGGGGAGCTGTTTTTT. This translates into CASSLRPGLNTGELFF.

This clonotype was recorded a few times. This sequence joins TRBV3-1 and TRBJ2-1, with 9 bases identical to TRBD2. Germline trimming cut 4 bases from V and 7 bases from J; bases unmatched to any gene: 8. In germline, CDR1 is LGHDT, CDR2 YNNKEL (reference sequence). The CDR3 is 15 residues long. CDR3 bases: TGTGCCAGCAGCCTCTCTGGCGGGAGGGGGAATGAGCAGTTCTTC. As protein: CASSLSGGRGNEQFF.

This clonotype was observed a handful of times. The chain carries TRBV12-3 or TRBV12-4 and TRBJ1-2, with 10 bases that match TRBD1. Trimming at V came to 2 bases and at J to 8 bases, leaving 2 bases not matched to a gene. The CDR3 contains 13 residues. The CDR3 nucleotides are TGTGCCAGCAGTTTATTGACAGGGGGCGGCTACACCTTC. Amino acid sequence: CASSLLTGGGYTF.

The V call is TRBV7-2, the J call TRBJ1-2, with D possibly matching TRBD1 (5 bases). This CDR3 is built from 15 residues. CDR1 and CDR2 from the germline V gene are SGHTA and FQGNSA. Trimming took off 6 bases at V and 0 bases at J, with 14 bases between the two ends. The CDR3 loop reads CASRGWDGPNYGYTF. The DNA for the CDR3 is TGTGCCAGCAGAGGCTGGGACGGACCTAACTATGGCTACACCTTC.

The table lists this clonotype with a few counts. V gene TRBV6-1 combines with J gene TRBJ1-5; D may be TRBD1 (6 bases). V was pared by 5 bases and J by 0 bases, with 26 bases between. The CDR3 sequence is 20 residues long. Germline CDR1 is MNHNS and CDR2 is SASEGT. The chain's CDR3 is CASSNLTGRGLLNSNQPQHF. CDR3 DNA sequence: TGTGCCAGCAGTAATCTTACAGGGAGAGGGCTGCTGAATAGCAATCAGCCCCAGCATTTT.

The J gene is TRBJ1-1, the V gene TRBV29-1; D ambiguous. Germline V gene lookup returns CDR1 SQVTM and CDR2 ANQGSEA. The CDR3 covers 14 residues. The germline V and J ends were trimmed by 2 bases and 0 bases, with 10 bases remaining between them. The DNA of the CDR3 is TGCAGCGTTGAATTACGAGGTCTGAACACTGAAGCTTTCTTT. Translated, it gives CSVELRGLNTEAFF. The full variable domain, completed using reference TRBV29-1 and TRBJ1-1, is SAVISQKPSRDICQRGTSLTIQCQVDSQVTMMFWYRQQPGQSLTLIATANQGSEATYESGFVIDKFPISRPNLTFSTLTVSNMSPEDSSIYLCSVELRGLNTEAFFGQGTRLTVV.

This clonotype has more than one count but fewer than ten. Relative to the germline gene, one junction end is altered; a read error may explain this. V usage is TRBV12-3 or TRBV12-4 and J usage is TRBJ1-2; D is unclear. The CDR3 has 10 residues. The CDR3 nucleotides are TGTGCCAGCAGTTATAGGACTTCAATCTTC. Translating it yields CASSYRTSIF.

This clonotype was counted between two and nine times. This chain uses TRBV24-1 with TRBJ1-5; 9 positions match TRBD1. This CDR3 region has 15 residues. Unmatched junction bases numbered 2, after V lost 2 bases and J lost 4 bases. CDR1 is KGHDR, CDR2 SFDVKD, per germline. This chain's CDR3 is CATSDSGQGNQPQHF. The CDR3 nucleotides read TGTGCCACCAGTGATTCGGGACAGGGAAATCAGCCCCAGCATTTT.